This T cell receptor beta chain was identified in a study of response to subunit inactivated influenza vaccine. The germline CDR1 and CDR2 sequences are SGHTA and FQGTGA. There are 13 residues in the CDR3. V was pared by 6 bases and J by 2 bases, with 10 bases between. This clonotype was counted ten times or more. Each CDR3 protein is one row after TCRdb ran MiXCR on the RT-PCR reads. The profile covers 150,000 to 200,000 distinct CDR3 sequences, with over 9.5% appearing a single time and approximately 30% taken by the ten largest. In addition, the sample was reused for a study of T cells expressing NK-cell markers. That source notes: In generating TCR beta cDNA, 5'RACE template switching with UMIs was used. CD3+CD56+NKG2C+, CD3+CD56+NKG2C- and CD3+CD56-NKG2C+ T cells, once sorted, supplied the TCR beta repertoires. Restricting sorting to alpha-beta TCR T cells was achieved in several experiments by an anti-gamma-delta TCR antibody. Four of the donors also had these clonotypes leading their CD3+CD56-NKG2C+ fraction. It was still unclear whether expanded NKG2C+ T cell clones were HCMV specific.

This receptor was identified in a man aged 45-65 years who received an inactivated influenza vaccine. Material: CD8+ T cells sorted from PBMCs, obtained 11 to 12 days after vaccination. The V gene is TRBV7-3, the J gene TRBJ1-1; perhaps TRBD1 as D (5 bases). This CDR3 reads CASSFGGNTEAFF. DNA for the CDR3: TGTGCCAGCAGTTTTGGGGGAAACACTGAAGCTTTCTTT.